This T cell receptor (beta chain) was profiled in a study of T cells in narcolepsy. Study results and caveats: Blood of same and different patients, but not healthy controls, reportedly held recurring autoreactive clonotypes. Autoreactive HCRT-specific and TRIB2-specific clonotypes were marked in same-patient CSF-versus-blood CD4+ comparisons.

Of note for this clone: Its target is not known.

Sequencing was performed with immunoSEQ multiplex PCR; in TCRdb, only in-frame clones are kept and a portion is missing. The repertoire consists of more than 30,000 clones, with less than 90% occurring once and the leading ten covering 2.5% to 3%. Per the germline V gene, CDR1 is GTSNPN and CDR2 is SVGIG (reference sequence). Trimming pared 2 bases from V and 0 bases from J, leaving 8 bases between. The CDR3 totals 13 residues. This chain joins TRBV30 and TRBJ2-7; D call uncertain. The TCR sequence derives from a human donor with narcolepsy. Sequencing was performed on CD45RA- memory CD4+ T cells from PBMCs. The CDR3 spells CAWSLGGSYEQYF. The CDR3 coding sequence is TGTGCCTGGAGTCTAGGCGGCTCCTACGAGCAGTACTTC.